This T cell receptor (beta chain) was observed in a study of human thymus T cells (dated by TCRdb to 2019 to 2021). Concerning the study at large: The study characterized TCR alpha and beta repertoires from fewer than ten infant thymus samples and a few related peripheral blood samples. Donor ages ranged from about 7 to 250 days, and the cohort comprised about six male and a couple of female infants. The investigation overall reported the following: Highly overlapping thymic TCR repertoires among unrelated individuals were reported in the related research. V and J gene segment usage appeared biased in both thymic and peripheral blood repertoires. Thymus samples yielded on average about 810,000 unique TCRB clonotypes, compared with around 84,000 from blood samples.

CDR1 is given as SGDLS and CDR2 as YYNGEE, both from the germline V gene. From cysteine to phenylalanine, the CDR3 is 16 amino acids long. Of all the DNA, just the CDR3 is kept, 48 bases in frame from base 1. V is cut by 4 bases and J by 2 bases, and the space between the germline ends is 17 bases. Thymus tissue was obtained as surgical resects removed during corrective cardiac surgery. In Finland, the donors were immunologically healthy infants who were having open corrective cardiac surgery for congenital heart defects. After being mechanically released from the tissue, thymocytes were kept at -70 degrees C in pellets of roughly 9.5-32 million cells. A QIAsymphony instrument was used to extract genomic DNA from frozen cell pellets. The immunoSEQ multiplex PCR assay was used to amplify the TCRB and TCRAD loci from a standardized amount of quality-controlled genomic DNA. The amplicons covered the V(D)J region and were long enough to include the CDR3 and to identify the V and J genes. The commercial immunoSEQ service was used to sequence amplicons on an Illumina platform. The original pipeline was this. Primer bias and sequencing errors were corrected using previously described methods, and TCRAD and TCRB definitions followed the IMGT database. The repertoires were analysed using immunoSEQ Analyzer 3.0 and VDJTools for basic statistics, V/J segment usage, diversity estimates, rarefaction and pairwise overlap. Diversity was estimated using the Chao1, ChaoE, Efron-Thisted, Shannon and inverse Simpson indices, and was also estimated on datasets down-sampled to the size of the smallest sample. Repertoire overlap was determined by strict matching of CDR3 nucleotide sequence, V gene and J gene, and Jaccard-based multidimensional scaling clustering was applied. In its TCRdb copy, this immuneACCESS table keeps in-frame sequences only and misses some clones. Where compared with another copy, unresolved V genes explain less than half of these, and the others have no known cause. V, J and clone size were drawn from that table, and D and trimming were deduced from the DNA. Here the sample has around 70,000 clones; approximately 95% occur a single time. The top ten clonotypes cover 0.034% of the sample.

Remarks on this clone: This clone's antigen is unknown. Base qualities are missing; no much larger clone stands one base away.

The sample comprised thymus tissue. The receptor chain draws on TRBV9 and TRBJ2-3, with TRBD2 perhaps the D gene, on 6 matching bases. The source is a girl less than two years old with a congenital heart defect but otherwise immunologically healthy. The nucleotide sequence is given as TGTGCCAGCAGCACCTTAGAAGCGGGCTACACAGATACGCAGTATTTT. Translated, it reads CASSTLEAGYTDTQYF.